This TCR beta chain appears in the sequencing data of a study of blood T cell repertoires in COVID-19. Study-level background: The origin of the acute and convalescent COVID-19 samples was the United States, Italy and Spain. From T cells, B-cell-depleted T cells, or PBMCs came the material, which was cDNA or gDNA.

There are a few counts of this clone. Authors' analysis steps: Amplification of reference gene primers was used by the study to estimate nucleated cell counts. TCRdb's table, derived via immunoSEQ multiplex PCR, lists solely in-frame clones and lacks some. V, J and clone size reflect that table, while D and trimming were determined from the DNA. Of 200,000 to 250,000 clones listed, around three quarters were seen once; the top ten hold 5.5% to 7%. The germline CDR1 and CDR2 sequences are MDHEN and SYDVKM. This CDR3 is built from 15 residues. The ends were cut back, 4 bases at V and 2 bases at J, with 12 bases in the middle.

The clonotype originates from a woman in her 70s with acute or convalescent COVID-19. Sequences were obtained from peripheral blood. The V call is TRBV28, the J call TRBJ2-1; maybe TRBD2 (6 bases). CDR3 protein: CASSSSGRTYNEQFF. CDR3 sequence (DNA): TGTGCCAGCAGTTCCAGCGGGCGCACCTACAATGAGCAGTTCTTC. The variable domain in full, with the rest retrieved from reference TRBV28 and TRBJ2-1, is DVKVTQSSRYLVKRTGEKVFLECVQDMDHENMFWYRQDPGLGLRLIYFSYDVKMKEKGDIPEGYSVSREKKERFSLILESASTNQTSMYLCASSSSGRTYNEQFFGPGTRLTVL.